Sequencing of this T cell receptor (beta chain) was carried out in a study of T cell responses to AZD1222 COVID-19 vaccine. General study findings and limits: Samples come after the peak T cell response, not at day 14. Two AZD1222 doses significantly raised spike-specific TCR breadth and depth over controls.

Details on this clone: Antigen: not known.

Sequenced by immunoSEQ multiplex PCR; TCRdb stores in-frame clones only, minus some. The sample has around 140,000 clones, around 90% seen once. The CDR3 has 15 amino acids. Germline CDR1 reads LNHDA; CDR2 reads SQIVND (reference sequence). V lost 10 bases, J lost 3 bases, and 9 bases stayed unmatched. The specimen was peripheral blood, collected 28 days after the second dose of the MenACWY control vaccine. This sequence originates from an adult who received the MenACWY meningococcal vaccine as a control. This chain links TRBV19 with TRBJ2-3; TRBD2 aligns across 11 bases. CDR3 sequence reads: CANPGASGRTDTQYF. CDR3 coding DNA: TGTGCCAACCCCGGGGCTAGCGGGAGGACAGATACGCAGTATTTT.